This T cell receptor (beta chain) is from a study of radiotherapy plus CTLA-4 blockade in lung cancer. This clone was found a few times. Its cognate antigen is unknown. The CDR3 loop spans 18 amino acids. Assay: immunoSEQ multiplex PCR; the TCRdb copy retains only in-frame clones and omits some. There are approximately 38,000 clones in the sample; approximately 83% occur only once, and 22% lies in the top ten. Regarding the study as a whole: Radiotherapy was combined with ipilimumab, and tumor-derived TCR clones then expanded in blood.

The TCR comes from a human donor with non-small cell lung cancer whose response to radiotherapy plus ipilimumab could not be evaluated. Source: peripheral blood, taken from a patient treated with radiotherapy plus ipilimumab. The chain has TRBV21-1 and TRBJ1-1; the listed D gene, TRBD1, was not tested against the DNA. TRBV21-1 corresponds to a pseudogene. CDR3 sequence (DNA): TGTGCCAGCAGCAAGAAAACGACAGGCCCCGATATGAACACTGAAGCTTTCTTT. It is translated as CASSKKTTGPDMNTEAFF.